Listed below are T cell receptor beta chains from one sample, sequenced in a study of T cells in Graves' hyperthyroidism and ophthalmopathy. TCRdb re-analysed the multiplex PCR reads in MiXCR, keeping a single row per CDR3 protein. The data contain 550,000 to 650,000 distinct CDR3 sequences, approximately 14% of them singletons. The sample taken for sequencing was blood. Source of these receptors: a woman in her thirties or forties with Graves' hyperthyroidism. The CDR3 runs from the conserved cysteine through the conserved F or W. Fields, in order: J gene, clone size, D gene, V gene, CDR3 DNA, CDR3 protein. A D gene is named only where the DNA matches it firmly. Size values are once, few and many counts, or a class for expanded clones, and some rows have none.

TRBJ2-3	many	TRBD1	TRBV6-1	TGTGCCAGCAGAAGCGACAGGGGAACAGATACGCAGTATTTT	CASRSDRGTDTQYF
TRBJ1-4	few	NA	TRBV6-1	TGTGCCAGCAGTGAAAAATGGGGCCCTAATGAAAAACTGTTTTTT	CASSEKWGPNEKLFF
TRBJ1-5	NA	TRBD1	TRBV19	TGTGCCAGTAGTCCCTCCCATGGACAGGGGATGTATAGCAATCAGCCCCAGCATTTT	CASSPSHGQGMYSNQPQHF
TRBJ1-2	NA	NA	TRBV6-5	TGTGCCAGCAGTTACTCGGACCGAAACTCGTATGGCTACACCTTC	CASSYSDRNSYGYTF
TRBJ2-3	many	NA	TRBV28	TGTGCCAGCAGCCGGAGCGGTACAGAGGGAGATACGCAGTATTTT	CASSRSGTEGDTQYF
TRBJ2-7	few	TRBD2	TRBV20-1	TGCAGTGCTAGAGGGGAGGGCAGACCCTACGAGCAGTACTTC	CSARGEGRPYEQYF
TRBJ1-5	many	TRBD1	TRBV7-2	TGTGCCAGCAGCTCTGGGGGGGGACAGGGGAGTCAGCCCCAGCATTTT	CASSSGGGQGSQPQHF
TRBJ2-3	many	NA	TRBV5-1	TGCGCCAGCAGCTTACCCCGGGACCGAAGCACAGATACGCAGTATTTT	CASSLPRDRSTDTQYF
TRBJ2-5	many	NA	TRBV18	TGTGCCAGCTCACCAATACGAGGAGAGACCCAGTACTTC	CASSPIRGETQYF
TRBJ1-2	many	NA	TRBV28	TGTGCCAGCAGTTTGAGTCGTTCCTATGGCTACACCTTC	CASSLSRSYGYTF
TRBJ2-7	few	NA	TRBV29-1	TGCAGCGTGAGTCCCGGGACGAATACCTACGAGCAGTACTTC	CSVSPGTNTYEQYF
TRBJ1-5	few	NA	TRBV28	TGTGCCAGCAGTTTAATAGGGACCAGCAATCAGCCCCAGCATTTT	CASSLIGTSNQPQHF
TRBJ1-2	many	NA	TRBV5-8	TGTGCCAGCAGGTTGGGTGGAGACTATGGCTACACCTTC	CASRLGGDYGYTF
TRBJ2-5	few	TRBD1	TRBV6-5	TGTGCCAGCAGGTACCTCGACAGGGGGCTAGAGACCCAGTACTTC	CASRYLDRGLETQYF
TRBJ2-7	once	TRBD2	TRBV4-1	TGCGCCAGCAGCCAAGAAGTAGCGGGAGAGGCCTACGAGCAGTACTTC	CASSQEVAGEAYEQYF
TRBJ1-1	many	NA	TRBV3-1	TGTGCCAGCAGCCAAGATCTGGGGAGGACTGAAGCTTTCTTT	CASSQDLGRTEAFF
TRBJ2-1	NA	NA	TRBV7-2	TGTGCCAGCAGCTTAGTTGGAGTTGGAAGCTCCTACAATGAGCAGTTCTTC	CASSLVGVGSSYNEQFF
TRBJ2-4	NA	NA	TRBV6-2/TRBV6-3	TGTGCCAGCAGTTACTCGCGGGGAAACATTCAGTACTTC	CASSYSRGNIQYF
TRBJ2-1	few	NA	TRBV19	TGTGCCAGTAGTGTTACCATAGACTCCTACAATGAGCAGTTCTTC	CASSVTIDSYNEQFF
TRBJ1-5	many	TRBD1	TRBV3-1	TGTGCCAGCAGCTCCAACAGGGGAGTGGGCAATCAGCCCCAGCATTTT	CASSSNRGVGNQPQHF
TRBJ2-2	NA	TRBD2	TRBV6-1	TGTGCCAGCAGTGAAGCGGGAGGGATCCGAGGACACCGGGAGCTGTTTTTT	CASSEAGGIRGHRELFF
TRBJ2-3	few	TRBD2	TRBV5-6	TGTGCCAGCAGCTTACGCGGGAGTGGGGATACGCAGTATTTT	CASSLRGSGDTQYF
TRBJ2-2	many	NA	TRBV7-2	TGTGCCAGCAGCTTATATTCGTTGGGGGAGCTGTTTTTT	CASSLYSLGELFF
TRBJ2-3	many	TRBD2	TRBV7-3	TGTGCCAGCAGCTTAACGCTCGGGCCTACTAGCGGGAGGGATACAGATACGCAGTATTTT	CASSLTLGPTSGRDTDTQYF
TRBJ1-6	NA	TRBD1	TRBV15	TGTGCCACCAGCAGAGATAAGACAGGGGCGTTTGTCTCACCCCTCCACTTT	CATSRDKTGAFVSPLHF
TRBJ1-5	many	NA	TRBV28	TGTGCCAGTACCGGGACACGGAATCAGCCCCAGCATTTT	CASTGTRNQPQHF
TRBJ2-5	NA	TRBD1	TRBV29-1	TGCAGCGTTGTTAAGGACAGGGGGTTCGAAGAGACCCAGTACTTC	CSVVKDRGFEETQYF
TRBJ2-7	many	NA	TRBV7-9	TGTGCCAGCAGCTCCGGGACACGGGTCGAGCAGTACTTC	CASSSGTRVEQYF
TRBJ1-5	NA	NA	TRBV19	TGTGCCAGTAGTACGTGGGGGGGCAATCAGCCCCAGCATTTT	CASSTWGGNQPQHF
TRBJ1-1	many	NA	TRBV7-2	TGTGCCAGCAGCCAGGACGATGCGACCATGAACACTGAAGCTTTCTTT	CASSQDDATMNTEAFF
TRBJ1-4	few	NA	TRBV7-8	TGTGCCAGCAGCTTAGTCAGGGCCCGCCCTAATGAAAAACTGTTTTTT	CASSLVRARPNEKLFF
TRBJ2-5	many	NA	TRBV24-1	TGTGCCACCAGTGAGCCCGGGACGAGAGAGACCCAGTACTTC	CATSEPGTRETQYF
TRBJ1-3	few	NA	TRBV6-1	TGTGCCAGCAGTGGTTTCGGGGGGCTTGGTGGAAACACCATATATTTT	CASSGFGGLGGNTIYF
TRBJ2-7	NA	TRBD2	TRBV20-1	TGCAGTGCTAGAGTGCCCCGCGGGAGGAGCAACGAGCAGTACTTC	CSARVPRGRSNEQYF
TRBJ1-1	once	NA	TRBV7-3	TGTGCCAGCAGCTTCGTAGAGGGGAGCACTGAAGCTTTCTTT	CASSFVEGSTEAFF
TRBJ2-7	many	TRBD2	TRBV5-4	TGTGCCAGCAGCTTCAGGCTAGCGGGAGACGAGCAGTACTTC	CASSFRLAGDEQYF
TRBJ1-4	few	NA	TRBV27	TGTGCCAGCAGTTACCTAGGGGGGGGAATTAATGAAAAACTGTTTTTT	CASSYLGGGINEKLFF
TRBJ2-1	NA	TRBD2	TRBV20-1	TGCAGTGCTAGAGATCGGACAGGGTTTAGCGGGAGGTACAATGAGCAGTTCTTC	CSARDRTGFSGRYNEQFF
TRBJ2-7	many	NA	TRBV7-2	TGTGCCAGCAGCTATCACTGGGACCAATACGAGCAGTACTTC	CASSYHWDQYEQYF
TRBJ2-7	NA	NA	TRBV19	TGTGCCAGTACCACCCTCAGCGGCGGGGAGCAGTACTTC	CASTTLSGGEQYF
TRBJ2-7	many	NA	TRBV5-1	TGCGCCAGCAGCTTGGCCGACCGGGAGAGCGGAGAGCAGTACTTC	CASSLADRESGEQYF
TRBJ1-1	many	NA	TRBV18	TGTGCCAGCTCAGGGGGGGCGGACACTGAAGCTTTCTTT	CASSGGADTEAFF
TRBJ2-3	many	NA	TRBV20-1	TGCAGTGCTAGAGTAGGCCCCACAGATACGCAGTATTTT	CSARVGPTDTQYF
TRBJ2-1	few	TRBD2	TRBV6-1	TGTGCCAGCAGCGCAACCGGGACTAGCATCGATGAGCAGTTCTTC	CASSATGTSIDEQFF
TRBJ1-6	NA	NA	TRBV28	TGTGCCAGCAGTTTTCAGGGCAGGGAGAATTCACCCCTCCACTTT	CASSFQGRENSPLHF
TRBJ2-7	many	TRBD1	TRBV24-1	TGTGCCACCGGGTCCCGGACAGGAACTTCCTACGAGCAGTACTTC	CATGSRTGTSYEQYF
TRBJ2-1	many	NA	TRBV5-1	TGCGCCAGCAGCTTGGATGGGCAACTCTCCTACAATGAGCAGTTCTTC	CASSLDGQLSYNEQFF
TRBJ2-4	many	NA	TRBV28	TGTGCCAGCAGCCCAGGGGGGGCTGGGATTTACATTCAGTACTTC	CASSPGGAGIYIQYF
TRBJ1-3	NA	NA	TRBV3-1	TGTGCCAGCAGCCGGTTAGGGGTGGAAAACACCATATATTTT	CASSRLGVENTIYF
TRBJ2-7	NA	NA	TRBV11-2	TGTGCCAGCAGCTTAGCAAGGACAGGGAGGGACGAGCAGTACTTC	CASSLARTGRDEQYF
TRBJ2-3	many	NA	TRBV5-1	TGCGCCAGCAGCTCCTGGACAGGAGGGGTCACAGATACGCAGTATTTT	CASSSWTGGVTDTQYF
TRBJ2-7	many	NA	TRBV27	TGTGCCAGCAGCATCACGGGGTACGAGCAGTACTTC	CASSITGYEQYF
TRBJ1-5	NA	NA	TRBV4-1	TGCGCCAGCAGCCTCATGAAGGATCAGCCCCAGCATTTT	CASSLMKDQPQHF
TRBJ1-2	few	NA	TRBV12-3/TRBV12-4	TGTGCCAGCAGTCACGATAGTAACTATGGCTACACCTTC	CASSHDSNYGYTF